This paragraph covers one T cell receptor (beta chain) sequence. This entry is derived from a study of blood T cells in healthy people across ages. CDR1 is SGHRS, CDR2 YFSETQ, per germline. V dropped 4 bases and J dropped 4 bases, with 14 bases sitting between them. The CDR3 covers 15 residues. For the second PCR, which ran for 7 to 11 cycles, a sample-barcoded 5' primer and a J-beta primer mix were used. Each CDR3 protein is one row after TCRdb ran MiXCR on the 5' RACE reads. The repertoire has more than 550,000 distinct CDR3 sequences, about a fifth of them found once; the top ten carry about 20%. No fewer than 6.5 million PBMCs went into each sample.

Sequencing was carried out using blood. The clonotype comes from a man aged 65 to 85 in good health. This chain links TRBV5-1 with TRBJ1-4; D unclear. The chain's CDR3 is CASSTAGPNNEKLFF. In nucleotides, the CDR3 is TGCGCCAGCAGCACCGCTGGGCCGAATAATGAAAAACTGTTTTTT.